One TCR beta chain is described in this entry. The antigen remains undetermined. Sample-barcoded 5' priming and a J-beta primer mix drove a second PCR of roughly 7 to 11 cycles. Per-sample output comprised a minimum of 2.5 million paired-end reads containing CDR3. TCRdb reanalysed the 5' RACE reads using MiXCR and keeps one entry per CDR3 protein. Altogether over a million distinct CDR3 sequences are present, about 43% being singletons, with the ten largest covering 7.9%. This CDR3 has 13 residues. Deletions cut 1 base from V and 2 bases from J, with 3 bases between. Germline V gene data show CDR1 as LNHNV and CDR2 as YYDKDF (reference sequence). The data were taken from a study of blood T cells in healthy people across ages. Study-level background: Per every two T cells, about one barcoded beta molecule was captured by template switching.

General observations from the study: While age rose, TCR beta diversity per million T cells dropped in a roughly linear way. Naive T cell percentage by flow cytometry tracked strongly with beta diversity.

The specimen sequenced was blood. The source is a woman younger than 30 in good health. This chain joins TRBV15 and TRBJ2-1; D ambiguous. CDR3 nucleotide sequence: TGTGCCACCAGCAGAGCGCCCTACAATGAGCAGTTCTTC. Protein: CATSRAPYNEQFF. Supplemented by reference TRBV15 and TRBJ2-1, the full variable domain reads DAMVIQNPRYQVTQFGKPVTLSCSQTLNHNVMYWYQQKSSQAPKLLFHYYDKDFNNEADTPDNFQSRRPNTSFCFLDIRSPGLGDTAMYLCATSRAPYNEQFFGPGTRLTVL.